This paragraph reports one TCR beta chain. This sample also contains other DNA sequences that code for the same CDR3. Generated by immunoSEQ multiplex PCR, the TCRdb table keeps only in-frame clones and is missing some. The sample consists of about 130,000 clones, about 90% of them appearing once. The germline V and J ends were trimmed by 1 base and 6 bases, with 4 bases remaining between them. This CDR3 spans 11 amino acids. CDR1 and CDR2 (germline): DFQATT, SNEGSKA (reference sequence). These data belong to a study of control samples from healthy donors and cancer patients. This sequence joins TRBV20-1 and TRBJ1-5, with D hard to call. Sequencing was done on a sample of blood. The sequence derives from a woman aged 45 to 65 in good health. This CDR3 is CSARVGQPQHF. CDR3 DNA sequence: TGCAGTGCTAGAGTAGGTCAGCCCCAGCATTTT.